Each of the 21 T cell receptor beta chains below was sequenced from the same sample in a study of shared clonotypes between healthy human individuals. The protocol was immunoSEQ multiplex PCR, while the TCRdb copy is restricted to in-frame clones and leaves out a portion. The data show 1.6 million or so clones, approximately 97% seen once. The sample consisted of naive CD4+ T cells sorted from blood. Described subset: CD45RA+ positively selected. The source is a man in his thirties or forties in good health.

V is TRBV2 and J is TRBJ2-1; the match to TRBD1 covers 7 bases. The V gene's germline CDR1 is SNHLY and CDR2 FYNNEI. The trim removed 7 bases at V and 8 bases at J, leaving 11 bases unmatched. The CDR3 has 14 amino acids. The CDR3 here is CASIRGGDRYEQFF. The CDR3 coding sequence is TGTGCCAGCATCCGAGGGGGCGATAGATATGAGCAGTTCTTC.

This rearrangement joins TRBV29-1 to TRBJ1-5; 9 nucleotides match TRBD1. V was clipped by 4 bases and J by 0 bases; unmatched bases: 10. This CDR3 spans 17 amino acids. The V gene's germline CDR1 is SQVTM and CDR2 ANQGSEA. DNA of the CDR3: TGCAGCGTTGCCCAGGGACAGGGCCCCTCTAGCAATCAGCCCCAGCATTTT. Amino acids: CSVAQGQGPSSNQPQHF. The full variable domain, in which reference TRBV29-1 and TRBJ1-5 provide the parts outside the CDR3, is SAVISQKPSRDICQRGTSLTIQCQVDSQVTMMFWYRQQPGQSLTLIATANQGSEATYESGFVIDKFPISRPNLTFSTLTVSNMSPEDSSIYLCSVAQGQGPSSNQPQHFGDGTRLSIL.

The V gene is TRBV7-6, the J gene TRBJ2-5, with D possibly being TRBD1 (5 bases). V was cut by 2 bases and J by 4 bases, with 8 bases left in between. The CDR3 length is 13 residues. CDR1 and CDR2 (germline): SGHVS, FNYEAQ. CDR3 DNA sequence: TGTGCCAGCAGCTTATTCAGGGCAGAGACCCAGTACTTC. It encodes CASSLFRAETQYF. The complete variable domain, with remaining parts taken from reference TRBV7-6 and TRBJ2-5, reads GAGVSQSPRYKVTKRGQDVALRCDPISGHVSLYWYRQALGQGPEFLTYFNYEAQQDKSGLPNDRFSAERPEGSISTLTIQRTEQRDSAMYRCASSLFRAETQYFGPGTRLLVL.

The gene calls are TRBV28 and TRBJ2-5; 13 bases map to TRBD2. There are 16 residues in the CDR3. J gave up 1 base and V 5 bases, and 4 bases lay outside the gene matches. Germline CDR1 is MDHEN and CDR2 is SYDVKM. For the CDR3, the DNA is TGTGCCAGCAGTGAACTAGCGGGAGGGCCCCAAGAGACCCAGTACTTC. This gives the protein CASSELAGGPQETQYF.

The chain couples TRBV6-6 to TRBJ2-1; 7 nucleotides line up with TRBD1. CDR3 length: 16 amino acids. CDR1 and CDR2 (germline): MNHNY, SVGAGI (reference sequence). V shed 0 bases and J 1 base; nucleotides not matched to a gene: 3. The CDR3: CASSYSGDSSYNEQFF. For the CDR3, the DNA is TGTGCCAGCAGTTACTCAGGGGACAGTTCCTACAATGAGCAGTTCTTC.

The rearrangement joins TRBV28 to TRBJ1-4; the D gene is possibly TRBD1 (6 bases). The CDR3 sequence is 12 residues long. Trimming left V 7 bases short and J 10 bases short, with 13 bases between. Germline CDR1 MDHEN, CDR2 SYDVKM. CDR3: CASTPGEGKLFF. In nucleotides, the CDR3 is TGTGCCAGCACCCCAGGGGAGGGAAAACTGTTTTTT.

V usage is TRBV7-2 and J usage is TRBJ2-1; 12 bases are a match to TRBD2. The CDR3 covers 18 residues. V was pared by 1 base and J by 4 bases, with 8 bases of the junction left unmatched. Germline V gene data show CDR1 as SGHTA and CDR2 as FQGNSA. The CDR3 here is CASSLGPLGLAGYNEQFF. CDR3 nucleotides: TGTGCCAGCAGCTTAGGGCCCCTGGGACTAGCGGGTTACAATGAGCAGTTCTTC.

This clone was recorded only once. Here the CDR3 reads CASSQKAGNHAINEQFF. In nucleotides, the CDR3 is TGCGCCAGCAGTCAAAAGGCAGGGAACCACGCCATCAATGAGCAGTTCTTC. This chain uses TRBV23-1 with TRBJ2-1, with TRBD1 as a possible D gene (5 bases). TRBV23-1 is placed among ORFs of uncertain function. V was trimmed by 2 bases and J by 6 bases, leaving 20 bases between them. CDR3 length equals 17 residues.

The rearrangement uses TRBV10-2 and TRBJ2-1, with 11 bases aligning to TRBD2. This CDR3 has 13 residues. Losses at the gene ends were 3 bases for V and 15 bases for J; bases not matched to a gene: 7. Germline CDR1 is WSHSY and CDR2 is SAAADI. CDR3 sequence (DNA): TGCGCCAGCAGTGAAAGTAGCGGGAGGGATTTGTTCTTC. Its translation is CASSESSGRDLFF.

The genes are TRBV9 and TRBJ1-3; D is unclear. The germline V gene encodes CDR1 SGDLS and CDR2 YYNGEE. The CDR3 runs 14 residues. Trimming stripped 4 bases from V and 2 bases from J, with 10 bases between. The CDR3 bases are TGTGCCAGCAGCTCCACAGAAACTGGAAACACCATATATTTT. Translating gives CASSSTETGNTIYF. Full variable domain (outside the CDR3, taken from reference TRBV9 and TRBJ1-3): DSGVTQTPKHLITATGQRVTLRCSPRSGDLSVYWYQQSLDQGLQFLIQYYNGEERAKGNILERFSAQQFPDLHSELNLSSLELGDSALYFCASSSTETGNTIYFGEGSWLTVV.

This chain uses TRBV4-1 with TRBJ2-1, with 10 bases identical to TRBD1. The germline V gene has CDR1 MGHRA and CDR2 YSYEKL. V shed 6 bases and J 2 bases; nucleotides not matched to a gene: 7. This CDR3 comprises 16 residues. CDR3 DNA: TGCGCCAGCAGGCGGACAGGGGGTATGACCTACAATGAGCAGTTCTTC. This sequence encodes CASRRTGGMTYNEQFF.

The V gene is TRBV2, the J gene TRBJ1-2; D uncertain. The CDR3 sequence is 14 residues long. V was trimmed by 6 bases and J by 8 bases, leaving 19 bases between them. The germline V gene encodes CDR1 SNHLY and CDR2 FYNNEI. In DNA, the CDR3 is TGTGCCAGCAGATCGGACGGTGGACTGAGGGGCTACACCTTC. It translates to CASRSDGGLRGYTF. The variable domain in full, with the rest retrieved from reference TRBV2 and TRBJ1-2, is EPEVTQTPSHQVTQMGQEVILRCVPISNHLYFYWYRQILGQKVEFLVSFYNNEISEKSEIFDDQFSVERPDGSNFTLKIRSTKLEDSAMYFCASRSDGGLRGYTFGSGTRLTVV.

This chain connects TRBV7-9 to TRBJ2-2; the D is unclear. The CDR3 totals 14 residues. Between the trimmed V and J ends, which lost 2 bases and 3 bases, there was a span of 7 bases. Per germline, CDR1 SEHNR and CDR2 FQNEAQ (reference sequence). CDR3 sequence (DNA): TGTGCCAGCAGCTTATGGTCGGACACCGGGGAGCTGTTTTTT. This translates into CASSLWSDTGELFF.

The J gene is TRBJ1-4, the V gene TRBV6-1; D possibly corresponds to TRBD1 (6 bases). The CDR3 sequence is 15 residues long. Trimming took 3 bases from V and 7 from J, leaving 15 bases between them. Germline lookup yields CDR1 MNHNS and CDR2 SASEGT. In nucleotides, the CDR3 is TGTGCCAGCAGTGACGGACAGCCGGGGAGTGAAAAACTGTTTTTT. Residues: CASSDGQPGSEKLFF.

The rearrangement joins TRBV27 to TRBJ2-2; 10 bases line up with TRBD1. V dropped 5 bases and J dropped 5; count of bases not matched to a gene: 8. This CDR3 is built from 16 residues. From germline, CDR1 is MNHEY and CDR2 SMNVEV (reference sequence). Here the CDR3 DNA reads TGTGCCAGCAGTCCCCAGACAGGGGGCAGGACCGGGGAGCTGTTTTTT. Translated: CASSPQTGGRTGELFF.

This chain joins TRBV5-4 and TRBJ1-2; D is possibly TRBD1 (5 bases). Germline CDR1 and CDR2: SGHNT and YYREEE (reference sequence). Trimming removed 4 bases from V and 2 bases from J, with 12 bases in between. CDR3 length: 14 amino acids. The CDR3 sequence is CASSQRRGNYGYTF. The DNA of the CDR3 is TGTGCCAGCAGCCAACGAAGGGGAAACTATGGCTACACCTTC.

The V gene is TRBV19, the J gene TRBJ2-3; TRBD1 matches 8 bases. The CDR3 contains 15 residues. Germline V gene data show CDR1 as LNHDA and CDR2 as SQIVND (reference sequence). The V and J ends lost 8 bases and 0 bases, in that order; junction bases with no gene match: 7. The CDR3 region has the DNA TGTGCCAGTTTGAACCGGGACAGGAGCACAGATACGCAGTATTTT. Translating it yields CASLNRDRSTDTQYF.

The chain couples TRBV5-1 to TRBJ2-7, with D possibly being TRBD2 (6 bases). From germline, CDR1 is SGHRS and CDR2 YFSETQ. The CDR3 contains 16 residues. Trimming pared 3 bases from V and 3 bases from J, leaving 19 bases between. The CDR3 is CASSYRTSPDDYEQYF. As DNA, the CDR3 is TGCGCCAGCAGCTACCGTACTAGCCCGGATGACTACGAGCAGTACTTC.

As regards this clone: Other DNA sequences within the sample encode an identical CDR3. This chain joins TRBV7-2 and TRBJ2-7, with a tentative D call TRBD1 (5 bases). CDR1 is SGHTA, CDR2 FQGNSA, per germline. This CDR3 spans 13 amino acids. V shed 2 bases and J shed 2 bases, with 7 bases lying between them. DNA of the CDR3: TGTGCCAGCAGCTTAAGGGGTACCTACGAGCAGTACTTC. This translates into CASSLRGTYEQYF.

The chain joins TRBV27 to TRBJ2-1; the D is unclear. CDR3 length: 14 residues. Germline values: CDR1 MNHEY, CDR2 SMNVEV (reference sequence). Trimming stripped 8 bases from V and 0 bases from J, with 11 bases between. The CDR3 sequence: CASGPVGSYNEQFF. As DNA, the CDR3 is TGTGCCAGCGGACCAGTTGGCTCCTACAATGAGCAGTTCTTC.

The J gene is TRBJ2-5, the V gene TRBV29-1, with D perhaps TRBD2 (5 bases). The CDR3 sequence is 13 residues long. Germline V gene lookup returns CDR1 SQVTM and CDR2 ANQGSEA. V lost 5 bases and J lost 4, with 14 bases in between. Written as DNA, the CDR3 is TGCAGCGTTCGTCTGGGAGTTGCAGAGACCCAGTACTTC. Translated, it gives CSVRLGVAETQYF.